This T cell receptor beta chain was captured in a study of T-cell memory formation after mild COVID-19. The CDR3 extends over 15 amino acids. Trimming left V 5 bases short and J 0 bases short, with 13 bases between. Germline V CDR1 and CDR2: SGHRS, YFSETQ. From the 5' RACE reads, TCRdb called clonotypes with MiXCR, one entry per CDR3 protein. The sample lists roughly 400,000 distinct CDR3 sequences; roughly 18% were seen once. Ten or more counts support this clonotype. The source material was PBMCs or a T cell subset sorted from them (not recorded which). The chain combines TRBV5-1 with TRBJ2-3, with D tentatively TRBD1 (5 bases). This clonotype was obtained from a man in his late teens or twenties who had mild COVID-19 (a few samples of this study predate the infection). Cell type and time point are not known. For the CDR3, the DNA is TGCGCCAGCAGTGCAGGGTCCTATAGCACAGATACGCAGTATTTT. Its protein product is CASSAGSYSTDTQYF.